These 7 T cell receptor beta chains share one sample of origin, sequenced in a study of T cell changes during pregnancy in multiple sclerosis. Assay used: immunoSEQ multiplex PCR; TCRdb lists only in-frame clones, some missing. Here the sample spans some 12,000 clones, more than 85% being singletons. The input for sequencing was CD8+ T cells from peripheral blood mononuclear cells, taken in the second trimester of pregnancy. The receptors stem from a female donor in good health, enrolled as a control in a pregnancy study.

The chain uses TRBV28 and TRBJ2-7, with 10 positions matching TRBD1. The junction had 1 base not matched to a gene; V was cut back by 4 bases and J by 1 base. The V gene's germline CDR1 is MDHEN and CDR2 SYDVKM. CDR3 length: 14 residues. CDR3 sequence (DNA): TGTGCCAGCAGTTGGACAGGGGGATCCTACGAGCAGTACTTC. Its translation: CASSWTGGSYEQYF.

The CDR3 DNA reads as TGTGCCAGCAGCTTGGGGAGCTACCGGGACGAGCAGTACTTC. This codes for CASSLGSYRDEQYF. The gene calls are TRBV5-5 and TRBJ2-7; no clear D gene. The germline V gene has CDR1 SGHKS and CDR2 YYEKEE (reference sequence). V lost 0 bases, J lost 5 bases, and 12 bases lay in between. This CDR3 contains 14 residues.

The rearrangement uses TRBV4-1 and TRBJ2-5; D gene uncertain. The CDR3 length is 15 residues. CDR1 and CDR2 (germline): MGHRA, YSYEKL. Trimming shortened V by 0 bases and J by 1 base, and 9 bases separated the two germline ends. DNA for the CDR3: TGCGCCAGCAGCCAAGATTTAGCCCTCCAAGAGACCCAGTACTTC. It yields the protein CASSQDLALQETQYF.

This clone was seen a single time. This rearrangement joins TRBV19 to TRBJ2-1, with D hard to call. From germline, CDR1 is LNHDA and CDR2 SQIVND (reference sequence). The ends were cut back, 5 bases at V and 0 bases at J, with 8 bases in the middle. CDR3 length: 14 residues. The CDR3 protein is CASSPPGSYNEQFF. In nucleotides, the CDR3 is TGTGCCAGTAGTCCCCCCGGCTCCTACAATGAGCAGTTCTTC.

The chain employs TRBV13 and TRBJ1-4; D not resolved. The germline CDR1 and CDR2 sequences are PRHDT and FYEKMQ (reference sequence). This CDR3 contains 14 residues. Trimming shortened V by 0 bases and J by 8 bases, and 10 bases separated the two germline ends. The CDR3 protein is CASSLGQSGEKLFF. Here the CDR3 DNA reads TGTGCCAGCAGCTTAGGACAGTCAGGAGAAAAACTGTTTTTT.

This chain connects TRBV10-3 to TRBJ2-5, with a possible D match to TRBD2 (6 bases). The CDR3 sequence is 16 residues long. Deletions cut 0 bases from V and 0 bases from J, with 11 bases between. The germline gives CDR1 ENHRY, CDR2 SYGVKD. CDR3 nucleotide sequence: TGTGCCATCAGTGAGTCAACTAGCCTGTACCAAGAGACCCAGTACTTC. It translates to CAISESTSLYQETQYF.

Comment on this clone: Because it lacks the conserved phenylalanine or tryptophan at the end, this CDR3 is likely a read error. The DNA is omitted, as the CDR3 cannot be located on it reliably, and the CDR3 follows TCRdb's listing. This sequence joins TRBV6-1 and TRBJ1-3; the table's TRBD1 call for D was not verified on the DNA. Germline CDR1 MNHNS, CDR2 SASEGT. The CDR3 is 12 residues long, counting both termini. The CDR3 sequence: CASSTGSPGYSG.